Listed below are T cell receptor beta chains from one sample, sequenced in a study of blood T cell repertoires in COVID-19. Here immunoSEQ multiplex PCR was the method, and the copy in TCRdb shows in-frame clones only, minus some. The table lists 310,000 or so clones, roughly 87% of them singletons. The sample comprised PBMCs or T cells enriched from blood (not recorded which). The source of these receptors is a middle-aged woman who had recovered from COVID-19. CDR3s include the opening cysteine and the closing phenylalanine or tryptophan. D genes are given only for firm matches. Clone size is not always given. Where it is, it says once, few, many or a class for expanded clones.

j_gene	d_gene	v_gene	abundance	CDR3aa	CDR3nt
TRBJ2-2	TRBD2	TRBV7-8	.	CASSLRIGLAATGELFF	TGTGCCAGCAGCTTAAGAATAGGACTAGCGGCCACCGGGGAGCTGTTTTTT
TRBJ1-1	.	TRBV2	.	CASSAQLTGMTEAFF	TGTGCCAGCAGTGCCCAGCTCACAGGGATGACTGAAGCTTTCTTT
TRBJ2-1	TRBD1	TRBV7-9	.	CASSPVTGYNEQFF	TGTGCCAGCAGCCCAGTGACAGGGTACAATGAGCAGTTCTTC
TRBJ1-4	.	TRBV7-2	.	CASSRVATNEKLFF	TGTGCCAGCAGCCGCGTTGCAACTAATGAAAAACTGTTTTTT
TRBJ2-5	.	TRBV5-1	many	CASSLLSGGGQETQYF	TGCGCCAGCAGCTTGTTAAGCGGAGGTGGGCAAGAGACCCAGTACTTC
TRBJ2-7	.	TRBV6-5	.	CASSPRQASPYEQYF	TGTGCCAGCAGCCCCAGACAGGCTAGTCCCTACGAGCAGTACTTC
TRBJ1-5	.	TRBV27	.	CASSLLGRGNQPQHF	TGTGCCAGCAGTTTATTAGGGAGGGGCAATCAGCCCCAGCATTTT
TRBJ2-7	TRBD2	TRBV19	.	CASSGLAGEYEQYF	TGTGCCAGTAGTGGACTAGCGGGGGAGTACGAGCAGTACTTC
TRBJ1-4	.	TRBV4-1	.	CASSPLALVVRQGNEKLFF	TGCGCCAGCAGCCCATTAGCCCTCGTAGTCCGGCAGGGGAATGAAAAACTGTTTTTT
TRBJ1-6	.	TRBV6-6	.	CASSSDLRINSPLHF	TGTGCCAGCAGTTCGGACTTAAGAATAAATTCACCCCTCCACTTT
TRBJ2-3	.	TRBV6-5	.	CASSPQRRTTDTQYF	TGTGCCAGCAGTCCTCAGCGGCGCACTACAGATACGCAGTATTTT
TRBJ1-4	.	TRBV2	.	CASSEQGGANEKLFF	TGTGCCAGCAGTGAGCAGGGAGGGGCTAATGAAAAACTGTTTTTT
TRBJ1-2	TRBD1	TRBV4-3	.	CASSRSATGTNYGYTF	TGCGCCAGCAGCCGCAGCGCGACAGGGACTAACTATGGCTACACCTTC
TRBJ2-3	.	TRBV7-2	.	CASSPLVGVGTDTQYF	TGTGCCAGCAGCCCTCTGGTGGGAGTGGGTACAGATACGCAGTATTTT
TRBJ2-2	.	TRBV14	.	CASSQDFSSGLPGELFF	TGTGCCAGCAGCCAAGATTTCAGCTCCGGGTTGCCCGGGGAGCTGTTTTTT
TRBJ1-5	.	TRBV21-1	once	CASSKTPDRGNQPQHF	TGTGCCAGCAGCAAAACCCCGGACAGGGGGAATCAGCCCCAGCATTTT
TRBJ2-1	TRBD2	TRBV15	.	CATSRGTSGDNEQFF	TGTGCCACCAGCAGAGGTACTAGCGGAGACAATGAGCAGTTCTTC
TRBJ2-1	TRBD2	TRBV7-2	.	CASSVRLAGWDEQFF	TGTGCCAGCAGCGTCAGACTAGCGGGATGGGATGAGCAGTTCTTC
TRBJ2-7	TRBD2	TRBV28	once	CASSIPGLGGSVEQYF	TGTGCCAGCAGTATACCGGGACTAGGGGGTTCCGTCGAGCAGTACTTC
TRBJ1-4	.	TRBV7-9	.	CASSLLRDEKLFF	TGTGCCAGCAGCTTACTTCGTGATGAAAAACTGTTTTTT
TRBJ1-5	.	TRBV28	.	CASSSGNRNQPQHF	TGTGCCAGCAGTTCGGGAAATCGCAATCAGCCCCAGCATTTT
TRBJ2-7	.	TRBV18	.	CASSLTQRPSSYEQYF	TGTGCCAGCTCATTGACCCAGAGGCCGAGCTCCTACGAGCAGTACTTC
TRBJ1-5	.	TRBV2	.	CASTYLTGQPQHF	TGTGCCAGCACCTATTTGACGGGTCAGCCCCAGCATTTT
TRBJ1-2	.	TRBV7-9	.	CASQTGWLGGYTF	TGTGCCTCTCAGACAGGTTGGCTTGGCGGCTACACCTTC
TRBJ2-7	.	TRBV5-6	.	CASLSGSGSYEQYF	TGTGCCAGCCTTAGCGGCTCCGGAAGCTACGAGCAGTACTTC
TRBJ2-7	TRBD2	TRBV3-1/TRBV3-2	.	CASSQDKGLAGRYEQYF	TGTGCCAGCAGCCAAGATAAAGGGCTAGCGGGGAGATACGAGCAGTACTTC
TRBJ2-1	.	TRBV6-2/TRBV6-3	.	CASSSRLEGQFF	TGTGCCAGCAGTTCGCGACTAGAGGGGCAGTTCTTC
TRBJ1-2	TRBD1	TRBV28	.	CASILGTGAGYTF	TGTGCCAGCATCCTCGGGACAGGGGCTGGCTACACCTTC
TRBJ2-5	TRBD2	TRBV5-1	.	CASSYGLAGHQETQYF	TGCGCCAGCAGCTACGGACTAGCGGGGCACCAAGAGACCCAGTACTTC
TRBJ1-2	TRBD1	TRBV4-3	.	CASSQSGGDGYTF	TGCGCCAGCAGCCAATCAGGGGGCGATGGCTACACCTTC
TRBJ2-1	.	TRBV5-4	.	CASSLRSRPFLNEQFF	TGTGCCAGCAGCTTGAGGTCTAGACCTTTTTTAAATGAGCAGTTCTTC
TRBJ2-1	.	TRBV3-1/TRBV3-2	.	CASSQGAGVYNEQFF	TGTGCCAGCAGCCAAGGGGCAGGGGTTTACAATGAGCAGTTCTTC
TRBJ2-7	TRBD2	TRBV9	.	CASSGGRLAGAPYEQYF	TGTGCCAGCAGCGGTGGTCGGCTAGCGGGGGCCCCATACGAGCAGTACTTC
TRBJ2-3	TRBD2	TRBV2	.	CASSEPGLGITDTQYF	TGTGCCAGCAGTGAACCGGGACTAGGGATAACAGATACGCAGTATTTT
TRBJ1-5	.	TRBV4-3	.	CASSLRGNQPQHF	TGCGCCAGCAGTCTAAGAGGGAATCAGCCCCAGCATTTT
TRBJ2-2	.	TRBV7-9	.	CASSPWRENTGELFF	TGTGCCAGCAGTCCGTGGCGGGAGAACACCGGGGAGCTGTTTTTT
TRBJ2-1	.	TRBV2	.	CASSKISTNNEQFF	TGTGCCAGCAGTAAGATTAGTACGAACAATGAGCAGTTCTTC
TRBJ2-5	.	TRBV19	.	CASSGGRRALEETQYF	TGTGCCAGTAGTGGGGGCCGGCGGGCTCTCGAAGAGACCCAGTACTTC